These 17 T cell receptor beta chains were all obtained from the same sample, sequenced in a study of blood T cell repertoires in COVID-19. The repertoire was sequenced with immunoSEQ multiplex PCR; TCRdb's copy has only in-frame clones and lacks some. Here the sample spans about 270,000 clones, more than 85% being singletons. The sequencing sample was made of PBMCs or T cells enriched from blood (not recorded which). The source is a man aged 35 to 55 who had been exposed to COVID-19.

The V call is TRBV5-6, the J call TRBJ1-2; TRBD1 aligns across 7 bases. The CDR3 spans 14 residues. V dropped 4 bases and J dropped 3; count of bases not matched to a gene: 6. From germline, CDR1 is SGHDT and CDR2 YYEEEE. CDR3 nucleotide sequence: TGTGCCAGCAGCAGATTAGGGACAGACTATGGCTACACCTTC. This encodes CASSRLGTDYGYTF.

This clone was seen just once. The chain employs TRBV27 and TRBJ1-6; no definite D call. The CDR3 loop spans 15 amino acids. Germline V gives CDR1 MNHEY, CDR2 SMNVEV (reference sequence). V was pared by 2 bases and J by 0 bases, with 5 bases between. CDR3: CASSLGSSYNSPLHF. CDR3 coding DNA: TGTGCCAGCAGTTTAGGCAGCTCCTATAATTCACCCCTCCACTTT.

The chain carries TRBV5-1 and TRBJ2-3; 7 nucleotides match TRBD2. The CDR3 sequence is 14 residues long. V was clipped by 4 bases and J by 1 base; unmatched bases: 3. Per germline, CDR1 SGHRS and CDR2 YFSETQ. The CDR3 DNA follows: TGCGCCAGCAGCGACACTAGCGGCACAGATACGCAGTATTTT. This translates into CASSDTSGTDTQYF.

The chain carries TRBV4-1 and TRBJ1-1; D is unresolved. CDR1 is MGHRA, CDR2 YSYEKL, per germline. The V gene lost 3 bases and the J gene lost 2 bases, with 10 bases spanning the gap. The CDR3 spans 14 residues. CDR3 sequence (DNA): TGCGCCAGCAGCCAGGAAGACTACAACACTGAAGCTTTCTTT. It codes for CASSQEDYNTEAFF.

This clone has a single count. The chain links TRBV30 to TRBJ1-2, with D uncertain. There are 12 residues in the CDR3. CDR1 and CDR2 from the germline V gene are GTSNPN and SVGIG (reference sequence). V lost 3 bases and J 4 bases, leaving 9 bases between the germline ends. The CDR3: CAWRGGLYGYTF. DNA for the CDR3: TGTGCCTGGAGGGGCGGACTCTATGGCTACACCTTC.

CDR3 DNA: TGCAGCGTTGAAGAGGGCAGAATGGGTTACGAGCAGTACTTC. Residues: CSVEEGRMGYEQYF. The chain uses TRBV29-1 and TRBJ2-7; the D is unclear. Germline CDR1 is SQVTM and CDR2 is ANQGSEA. V was trimmed by 0 bases and J by 4 bases, leaving 13 bases between them. CDR3 size: 14 residues.

The rearrangement uses TRBV28 and TRBJ1-1; 11 bases align to TRBD1. Germline-derived CDR1 and CDR2 are MDHEN and SYDVKM. J gave up 4 bases and V 4 bases, and 2 bases lay outside the gene matches. This CDR3 is 14 amino acids long. The CDR3 coding sequence is TGTGCCAGCAGTTCTGGACAGGGGGCCACTGAAGCTTTCTTT. It encodes CASSSGQGATEAFF.

This clone appeared a single time. This rearrangement joins TRBV5-4 to TRBJ2-3; D gene uncertain. The CDR3 consists of 16 residues. With 5 bases removed from V and 4 bases from J, the gap between germline ends came to 20 bases. CDR1 is SGHNT and CDR2 is YYREEE in the germline V gene (reference sequence). The CDR3 DNA is TGTGCCAGCAGTGCCACGGTAGGAGTCGACGCAGATACGCAGTATTTT. Translated: CASSATVGVDADTQYF.

The rearrangement links TRBV7-2 to TRBJ1-1, with 8 nucleotides matching TRBD1. The germline gives CDR1 SGHTA, CDR2 FQGNSA. The CDR3 has 15 amino acids. J gave up 3 bases and V 5 bases, and 8 bases lay outside the gene matches. The CDR3 spells CASSPETGVYTEAFF. In DNA, the CDR3 is TGTGCCAGCAGCCCGGAGACAGGGGTGTACACTGAAGCTTTCTTT.

This rearrangement joins TRBV7-9 to TRBJ1-5, with D perhaps matching TRBD1 (6 bases). The CDR3 runs 14 residues. Per germline, CDR1 SEHNR and CDR2 FQNEAQ (reference sequence). The V gene lost 5 bases and the J gene lost 5 bases, with 13 bases spanning the gap. The CDR3 bases are TGTGCCAGCAGCCAACAGGGTTGGGATCAGCCCCAGCATTTT. As protein: CASSQQGWDQPQHF. Together with reference TRBV7-9 and TRBJ1-5, the CDR3 gives the full variable domain: DTGVSQNPRHKITKRGQNVTFRCDPISEHNRLYWYRQTLGQGPEFLTYFQNEAQLEKSRLLSDRFSAERPKGSFSTLEIQRTEQGDSAMYLCASSQQGWDQPQHFGDGTRLSIL.

This clone appeared once. The J gene is TRBJ1-2, the V gene TRBV7-9; no firm D call. The CDR3 has 15 amino acids. CDR1 and CDR2 from the germline V gene are SEHNR and FQNEAQ (reference sequence). The V gene lost 5 bases and the J gene lost 5 bases, with 18 bases spanning the gap. This CDR3 is CASSGRGPDFYGYTF. CDR3 sequence (DNA): TGTGCCAGCAGCGGGCGGGGTCCGGACTTTTATGGCTACACCTTC.

The rearrangement uses TRBV4-2 and TRBJ1-5; maybe TRBD1 (6 bases). V was pared by 1 base and J by 3 bases, with 16 bases between. The CDR3 has 17 amino acids. Germline V CDR1 and CDR2: LGHNA, YNFKEQ. The CDR3 DNA reads as TGTGCCAGCAGCCAAGCAGGCCAGGGGATGCACAATCAGCCCCAGCATTTT. Its translation is CASSQAGQGMHNQPQHF.

The J gene is TRBJ1-1, the V gene TRBV7-9; the match to TRBD1 covers 12 bases. The CDR3 loop spans 15 amino acids. Germline V gene sequence: CDR1 SEHNR, CDR2 FQNEAQ (reference sequence). Losses at the gene ends were 3 bases for V and 4 bases for J; bases not matched to a gene: 3. CDR3 sequence (DNA): TGTGCCAGCAGCTTGGGACAGGGGGCCGGCACTGAAGCTTTCTTT. Its protein is CASSLGQGAGTEAFF.

J is TRBJ2-5 and V is TRBV5-4; TRBD2 matches 14 bases. Germline CDR1 is SGHNT and CDR2 is YYREEE (reference sequence). The CDR3 is made up of 17 amino acids. V shed 7 bases and J 5 bases; nucleotides not matched to a gene: 13. The CDR3 nucleotides are TGTGCCAGCGAGCGGGGGACTAGCGGGAGTTTTTGTGAGACCCAGTACTTC. It translates to CASERGTSGSFCETQYF.

This clone came up a few times. The chain uses TRBV9 and TRBJ2-2; TRBD2 agrees at 10 bases. Germline values: CDR1 SGDLS, CDR2 YYNGEE. There are 16 residues in the CDR3. The J segment lost 1 base and the V segment lost 2 bases, leaving 2 bases of the junction unmatched. The CDR3 spells CASSVRTSGNTGELFF. CDR3 in DNA: TGTGCCAGCAGCGTCAGGACTAGCGGGAACACCGGGGAGCTGTTTTTT. Filled out from reference TRBV9 and TRBJ2-2, the complete variable domain reads DSGVTQTPKHLITATGQRVTLRCSPRSGDLSVYWYQQSLDQGLQFLIQYYNGEERAKGNILERFSAQQFPDLHSELNLSSLELGDSALYFCASSVRTSGNTGELFFGEGSRLTVL.

The chain is built from TRBV12-3 or TRBV12-4 and TRBJ2-3, with a weak D call TRBD2 (6 bases). V was trimmed by 6 bases and J by 1 base, leaving 8 bases between them. The CDR3 is made up of 13 amino acids. The CDR3 region is CASSPGGTDTQYF. Here the CDR3 DNA reads TGTGCCAGCAGCCCGGGAGGCACAGATACGCAGTATTTT.

V is TRBV28 and J is TRBJ1-3; D uncertain. The germline V and J ends were trimmed by 3 bases and 8 bases, with 11 bases remaining between them. The CDR3 is 13 amino acids. In germline, CDR1 is MDHEN, CDR2 SYDVKM. The CDR3 DNA reads as TGTGCCAGCAGTTTTCCCGGCGGGGACACCATATATTTT. It codes for CASSFPGGDTIYF. Drawing the rest from reference TRBV28 and TRBJ1-3, the complete variable domain is DVKVTQSSRYLVKRTGEKVFLECVQDMDHENMFWYRQDPGLGLRLIYFSYDVKMKEKGDIPEGYSVSREKKERFSLILESASTNQTSMYLCASSFPGGDTIYFGEGSWLTVV.